This T cell receptor beta chain was recorded in a study of blood T cell repertoires in COVID-19. Across the study: Both acute and convalescent COVID-19 samples were obtained from the United States, Italy and Spain. The cDNA or gDNA used as material had been derived from T cells, B-cell-depleted T cells, or PBMCs.

Those enrolled, adults aged roughly 18 to 89 years, came from 20 to 25 US areas. Cohort 3 recovery required two negative PCRs, clearance, or symptom resolution. The germline CDR1 and CDR2 sequences are SGHAT and FQNNGV. This CDR3 comprises 14 residues. V was trimmed by 1 base and J by 8 bases, leaving 15 bases between them. The method was immunoSEQ multiplex PCR; TCRdb's version includes in-frame clones alone and lacks a portion of them. The table has more than 200,000 clones, 80% to 90% seen once; the top ten hold under 5%. This clonotype was obtained from a woman under 40 who had recovered from COVID-19. Sequenced material: PBMCs or T cells enriched from blood (not recorded which). The chain links TRBV11-2 to TRBJ2-7; D gene uncertain. The CDR3 DNA reads as TGTGCCAGCAGCTTAGGCACCCACATGAGGAAGCAGTACTTC. Protein sequence: CASSLGTHMRKQYF.